Presented here are 25 T cell receptor beta chains from one specimen sequenced in a study of CD8 T cells in ankylosing spondylitis. In TCRdb, the 5' RACE reads were re-called with MiXCR into one record per CDR3 protein. Seen here are about 360,000 distinct CDR3 sequences, about 20% observed once, and the top ten hold over 10%. The sequencing sample was made of blood, either unsorted or a sorted T cell fraction (not recorded which). The source of these receptors is a male donor with ankylosing spondylitis or in good health (not recorded which).

The chain couples TRBV20-1 to TRBJ1-6; 8 bases map to TRBD1. The trim removed 5 bases at V and 4 bases at J, leaving 4 bases unmatched. In germline, CDR1 is DFQATT, CDR2 SNEGSKA (reference sequence). The length of the CDR3 is 14 residues. Written as DNA, the CDR3 is TGCAGTGCTCCGGACAGGGAATATAATTCACCCCTCCACTTT. Translated, it gives CSAPDREYNSPLHF.

V and J are TRBV7-9 and TRBJ1-2, with TRBD1 as a possible D gene (5 bases). V lost 3 bases and J lost 0, with 11 bases in between. The CDR3 totals 15 residues. CDR1 SEHNR and CDR2 FQNEAQ come from the germline V gene (reference sequence). CDR3 amino acids: CASSFTQDSNYGYTF. CDR3 nucleotide sequence: TGTGCCAGCAGCTTTACACAGGATTCTAACTATGGCTACACCTTC.

The chain links TRBV9 to TRBJ1-3, with unresolved D. CDR1 and CDR2 from the germline V gene are SGDLS and YYNGEE. Trimming stripped 3 bases from V and 4 bases from J, with 11 bases between. The CDR3 spans 14 residues. The CDR3 nucleotides read TGTGCCAGCAGCGCCACTGCAAGGGGAAACACCATATATTTT. Amino acids: CASSATARGNTIYF.

This clonotype was observed a handful of times. Written as DNA, the CDR3 is TGCGCCAGCAGGAGCCATGACAGGAGTTCAGATACGCAGTATTTT. Protein product: CASRSHDRSSDTQYF. This chain connects TRBV5-1 to TRBJ2-3; a weak D match, TRBD1 (6 bases). The CDR3 loop spans 15 amino acids. CDR1 is SGHRS and CDR2 is YFSETQ in the germline V gene. Trimming took 5 bases from V and 4 from J, leaving 17 bases between them.

This clonotype was detected many times. The chain employs TRBV10-3 and TRBJ2-1; 7 bases map to TRBD1. The CDR3 extends over 15 amino acids. Germline CDR1 reads ENHRY; CDR2 reads SYGVKD. V trimming: 7 bases; J trimming: 5 bases; junction bases outside the gene matches: 11. The CDR3 sequence: CAINRQGEANNEQFF. The CDR3 bases are TGTGCCATCAACCGACAGGGTGAAGCAAACAATGAGCAGTTCTTC.

This clonotype appeared a few times. V is TRBV10-2 and J is TRBJ2-7; D gene uncertain. Germline assignment: CDR1 WSHSY and CDR2 SAAADI. This CDR3 is built from 12 residues. V lost 0 bases to trimming and J lost 5 bases, with 5 bases between them. In DNA form, the CDR3 reads TGCGCCAGCAGTGAGTCAAACCACGAGCAGTACTTC. Its protein is CASSESNHEQYF.

This clonotype came up a few times. This sequence joins TRBV6-5 and TRBJ1-4; D ambiguous. This CDR3 spans 14 amino acids. Per the germline V gene, CDR1 is MNHEY and CDR2 is SVGAGI. Trimming cost V 0 bases and J 8 bases, with 10 bases left between them. CDR3 nucleotide sequence: TGTGCCAGCAGTTACTCGGCGGTAGGCGAAAAACTGTTTTTT. Its translation: CASSYSAVGEKLFF.

The chain employs TRBV9 and TRBJ2-5; 8 bases align to TRBD2. Germline CDR1 and CDR2: SGDLS and YYNGEE. V was pared by 2 bases and J by 5 bases, with 8 bases of the junction left unmatched. The CDR3 totals 15 residues. CDR3 bases: TGTGCCAGCAGCGTTCTAGGACTAGCCGCTGAGACCCAGTACTTC. It yields the protein CASSVLGLAAETQYF.

The CDR3 loop reads CSAREGQLYEQYF. For the CDR3, the DNA is TGCAGTGCTAGGGAAGGACAGCTCTACGAGCAGTACTTC. V usage is TRBV20-1 and J usage is TRBJ2-7; a possible D gene is TRBD1 (6 bases). The ends were cut back, 3 bases at V and 3 bases at J, with 12 bases in the middle. The germline CDR1 and CDR2 sequences are DFQATT and SNEGSKA (reference sequence). This CDR3 contains 13 residues.

This clonotype was observed many times. The CDR3 DNA follows: TGCAGCGTGACGCCTGGGGGGAAACTCTACGAGCAGTACTTC. Its translation is CSVTPGGKLYEQYF. The V and J genes are TRBV29-1 and TRBJ2-7; D perhaps matches TRBD2 (6 bases). V was clipped by 6 bases and J by 3 bases, with 18 bases between them. This CDR3 spans 14 amino acids. Germline CDR1 and CDR2: SQVTM and ANQGSEA.

V is TRBV12-3 or TRBV12-4 and J is TRBJ2-1, with 11 nucleotides matching TRBD1. The CDR3 is 13 amino acids. V lost 5 bases and J lost 10; bases outside the gene matches: 4. CDR3 in DNA: TGTGCCAGCAGTGCCGGGACAGGGGGAGAGCAGTTCTTC. Translating gives CASSAGTGGEQFF.

This rearrangement joins TRBV16 to TRBJ2-7, with D possibly matching TRBD1 (5 bases). The germline V and J ends were trimmed by 2 bases and 2 bases, with 13 bases remaining between them. Germline V gene data show CDR1 as KGHSY and CDR2 as FQNENV. The CDR3 totals 15 residues. The CDR3, as DNA: TGTGCCAGCAGCCAACCTTCCGGACAAGCCTACGAGCAGTACTTC. Protein: CASSQPSGQAYEQYF.

CDR3 region: CSARDLGDSMDEQFF. CDR3 in DNA: TGCAGTGCTAGAGATCTCGGGGACAGTATGGATGAGCAGTTCTTC. The chain joins TRBV20-1 to TRBJ2-1; 7 bases are a match to TRBD1. Losses at the gene ends were 0 bases for V and 8 bases for J; bases not matched to a gene: 10. CDR1 and CDR2 from the germline V gene are DFQATT and SNEGSKA (reference sequence). The CDR3 spans 15 residues.

This sequence joins TRBV7-6 and TRBJ2-5; D possibly matches TRBD1 or TRBD2 (6 bases each). The CDR3 has 16 amino acids. From germline, CDR1 is SGHVS and CDR2 FNYEAQ. V lost 5 bases and J 5 bases, leaving 21 bases between the germline ends. In nucleotides, the CDR3 is TGTGCCAGCAGCGCACGAAAACTGGGGGCGGGGGAGACCCAGTACTTC. Protein: CASSARKLGAGETQYF. Full variable domain (outside the CDR3, taken from reference TRBV7-6 and TRBJ2-5): GAGVSQSPRYKVTKRGQDVALRCDPISGHVSLYWYRQALGQGPEFLTYFNYEAQQDKSGLPNDRFSAERPEGSISTLTIQRTEQRDSAMYRCASSARKLGAGETQYFGPGTRLLVL.

The table lists this clonotype with a few counts. CDR3 amino acids: CASSGGLAGAYEQYF. The CDR3 DNA reads TGTGCCAGCAGTGGGGGACTAGCGGGTGCCTACGAGCAGTACTTC. The V and J genes are TRBV12-3 or TRBV12-4 and TRBJ2-7; 12 nucleotides agree with TRBD2. This CDR3 comprises 15 residues. Trimming cost V 5 bases and J 2 bases; bases outside gene matches: 4.

The rearrangement uses TRBV21-1 and TRBJ2-1; no check of the table's D call, TRBD1, against the DNA was made. TRBV21-1 is a recognized pseudogene. This CDR3 has 15 amino acids. The CDR3 nucleotides are TGTGCCAGCAGCAATACAGGGGGTCTAAACAATGAGCAGTTCTTC. Translation: CASSNTGGLNNEQFF.

The chain carries TRBV5-1 and TRBJ2-3; TRBD2 aligns across 10 bases. Germline lookup yields CDR1 SGHRS and CDR2 YFSETQ. After removal of 0 bases from V and 2 bases from J, the junction contained 6 bases not matched to a gene. This CDR3 is built from 17 residues. CDR3 in DNA: TGCGCCAGCAGCTTGGGGCTAGCGGGGGCCCTCACAGATACGCAGTATTTT. Translating gives CASSLGLAGALTDTQYF.

This clonotype has more than one count but fewer than ten. The chain combines TRBV6-1 with TRBJ2-3; perhaps TRBD1 as D (5 bases). Germline assignment: CDR1 MNHNS and CDR2 SASEGT. The CDR3 runs to 15 residues. Trimming took 5 bases from V and 0 from J, leaving 12 bases between them. CDR3 nucleotides: TGTGCCAGCAGTCGACAGTATTCTAGCACAGATACGCAGTATTTT. This gives the protein CASSRQYSSTDTQYF.

This clonotype was counted only a few times. The chain uses TRBV29-1 and TRBJ2-1; 9 nucleotides match TRBD1. Germline V lookup: CDR1 SQVTM, CDR2 ANQGSEA. V gave up 6 bases and J gave up 10 bases; unmatched junction bases: 19. The length of the CDR3 is 16 residues. CDR3 sequence (DNA): TGCAGCGTCACAATTACAGGGGGCACCGTAGCGGAGGAGCAGTTCTTC. It yields the protein CSVTITGGTVAEEQFF.

The CDR3 is CASAGDLTYEQYF. CDR3 sequence (DNA): TGTGCCAGCGCGGGTGACCTGACCTACGAGCAGTACTTC. The V and J genes are TRBV7-9 and TRBJ2-7, with a tentative D call TRBD2 (5 bases). CDR3 length equals 13 residues. Germline V gene sequence: CDR1 SEHNR, CDR2 FQNEAQ (reference sequence). V was cut by 8 bases and J by 2 bases, with 13 bases left in between.

The chain carries TRBV3-1 and TRBJ2-7, with TRBD2 matching 8 bases. V was clipped by 1 base and J by 3 bases; unmatched bases: 5. CDR3 length: 15 residues. Germline V gene sequence: CDR1 LGHDT, CDR2 YNNKEL (reference sequence). Written as DNA, the CDR3 is TGTGCCAGCAGCCAAGTTAAGGCGGGGGGCTACGAGCAGTACTTC. Encoded protein: CASSQVKAGGYEQYF.

The gene calls are TRBV11-2 and TRBJ2-5; D is possibly TRBD1 (6 bases). CDR3 length: 17 amino acids. Germline assignment: CDR1 SGHAT and CDR2 FQNNGV. V lost 0 bases to trimming and J lost 0 bases, with 14 bases between them. The CDR3 sequence is CASSLEASGTHQETQYF. Written as DNA, the CDR3 is TGTGCCAGCAGCTTAGAGGCTTCGGGGACACACCAAGAGACCCAGTACTTC.

The chain recombines TRBV6-2 or TRBV6-3 with TRBJ1-2; no definite D call. Trimming removed 4 bases from V and 5 bases from J, with 8 bases in between. The CDR3 consists of 12 residues. Germline V gene sequence: CDR1 MNHEY, CDR2 SVGEGT. The CDR3 sequence: CASSLAEYGYTF. CDR3 coding DNA: TGTGCCAGCAGTTTAGCGGAATATGGCTACACCTTC.

The chain joins TRBV12-3 or TRBV12-4 to TRBJ1-6; D gene ambiguous. V lost 3 bases and J lost 7, with 10 bases in between. This CDR3 region has 14 residues. CDR3 in amino acids: CASSLGGNNSPLHF. The CDR3 coding sequence is TGTGCCAGCAGTTTGGGAGGGAACAATTCACCCCTCCACTTT.

The chain employs TRBV7-9 and TRBJ2-3, with D perhaps being TRBD1 or TRBD2 (6 bases each). Trimming stripped 9 bases from V and 6 bases from J, with 16 bases between. This CDR3 comprises 13 residues. CDR1 and CDR2 (germline): SEHNR, FQNEAQ (reference sequence). The CDR3 DNA follows: TGTGCCAGTGCATCGGGGGCCAGTGATACGCAGTATTTT. Amino acid sequence: CASASGASDTQYF. Full variable domain (outside the CDR3, taken from reference TRBV7-9 and TRBJ2-3): DTGVSQNPRHKITKRGQNVTFRCDPISEHNRLYWYRQTLGQGPEFLTYFQNEAQLEKSRLLSDRFSAERPKGSFSTLEIQRTEQGDSAMYLCASASGASDTQYFGPGTRLTVL.